These 12 T cell receptor beta chains originate from one sample sequenced in a study of shared clonotypes between healthy human individuals. TCRdb's copy holds only in-frame clones and misses some; the assay was immunoSEQ multiplex PCR. The profile shows approximately 2.5 million clones, 93% of them singletons. The sequenced sample consisted of naive CD4+ T cells from PBMCs. Subset meaning: CD45RA+ positively selected. The receptors originated from a man aged 18 to 29 in good health. Some clones in this sample may be carry-over from other donors' samples.

This clone was seen a single time. V usage is TRBV7-9 and J usage is TRBJ1-1; D is uncertain. The ends were cut back, 2 bases at V and 1 base at J, with 11 bases in the middle. CDR3 size: 15 residues. Germline-derived CDR1 and CDR2 are SEHNR and FQNEAQ (reference sequence). CDR3 coding DNA: TGTGCCAGCAGCTTACAAGGACTGGAGAACACTGAAGCTTTCTTT. Amino acids: CASSLQGLENTEAFF.

The V call is TRBV20-1, the J call TRBJ1-1, with no clear D. Germline V gene sequence: CDR1 DFQATT, CDR2 SNEGSKA (reference sequence). This CDR3 is built from 10 residues. The V gene lost 5 bases and the J gene lost 8 bases, with 9 bases spanning the gap. As DNA, the CDR3 is TGCAGTGCTGGGAGGGTCGAAGCTTTCTTT. The encoded protein is CSAGRVEAFF.

The CDR3 sequence: CASSLGPRASSYEQYF. The CDR3 DNA follows: TGTGCCAGCAGTTTAGGTCCCCGGGCCAGCTCCTACGAGCAGTACTTC. The J gene is TRBJ2-7, the V gene TRBV28; no clear D gene. Per the germline V gene, CDR1 is MDHEN and CDR2 is SYDVKM. V lost 2 bases and J 0 bases, leaving 14 bases between the germline ends. The CDR3 loop spans 16 amino acids.

The gene calls are TRBV28 and TRBJ2-2; D gene uncertain. Germline-derived CDR1 and CDR2 are MDHEN and SYDVKM. V lost 7 bases and J lost 1, with 7 bases in between. The CDR3 extends over 13 amino acids. The CDR3 reads CASINKNTGELFF. The CDR3 region has the DNA TGTGCCAGCATTAACAAGAACACCGGGGAGCTGTTTTTT.

The chain couples TRBV28 to TRBJ2-7, with a possible D match to TRBD2 (5 bases). Germline assignment: CDR1 MDHEN and CDR2 SYDVKM. V was shortened by 2 bases and J by 4 bases, with 12 bases between the two germline ends. The CDR3 has 14 amino acids. CDR3: CASSLGLGGYEQYF. The CDR3 coding sequence is TGTGCCAGCAGTTTAGGTCTCGGCGGGTACGAGCAGTACTTC.

This clone was counted between two and nine times. The chain combines TRBV2 with TRBJ1-1; D unresolved. CDR1 SNHLY and CDR2 FYNNEI come from the germline V gene. CDR3 length: 14 residues. V lost 7 bases and J 0 bases, leaving 12 bases between the germline ends. The CDR3 DNA reads as TGTGCCAGCACTAGTCAGCTAGTGAACACTGAAGCTTTCTTT. Translation: CASTSQLVNTEAFF.

The chain carries TRBV6-1 and TRBJ1-1; D remains unclear. The V end was cut by 2 bases, the J end by 5 bases, with 6 bases between. The CDR3 is made up of 12 amino acids. Germline loops: CDR1 MNHNS, CDR2 SASEGT. DNA of the CDR3: TGTGCCAGCAGTGAATTTAAGACTGAAGCTTTCTTT. Translation gives CASSEFKTEAFF.

The rearrangement uses TRBV5-4 and TRBJ2-7; a weak D match, TRBD1 (6 bases). Germline V CDR1 and CDR2: SGHNT, YYREEE (reference sequence). The CDR3 consists of 15 residues. V gave up 4 bases and J gave up 2 bases, with 16 bases separating them. Here the CDR3 reads CASSKGHSSTYEQYF. CDR3 DNA: TGTGCCAGCAGCAAGGGACATAGCAGTACCTACGAGCAGTACTTC.

This chain connects TRBV7-2 to TRBJ2-1; 9 nucleotides match TRBD2. Germline V gene data show CDR1 as SGHTA and CDR2 as FQGNSA. V was pared by 3 bases and J by 4 bases, with 1 base of the junction left unmatched. This CDR3 spans 14 amino acids. The chain's CDR3 is CASSFLAGYNEQFF. The CDR3 coding sequence is TGTGCCAGCAGCTTCCTAGCGGGATACAATGAGCAGTTCTTC.

The gene calls are TRBV6-5 and TRBJ1-2, with D uncertain. The CDR3 contains 13 residues. Germline CDR1 is MNHEY and CDR2 is SVGAGI. V was clipped by 2 bases and J by 12 bases, with 16 bases between them. This chain's CDR3 is CASSYQTGSVNTF. The CDR3 DNA is TGTGCCAGCAGTTACCAGACGGGGAGTGTAAACACCTTC.

The chain links TRBV7-3 to TRBJ2-7; no clear D. CDR3 length: 15 residues. The V and J ends lost 5 bases and 2 bases respectively, with 16 bases between them. CDR1 is SGHTA, CDR2 FQGTGA, per germline. CDR3 loop: CASSLTGESPYEQYF. CDR3 in DNA: TGTGCCAGCAGCCTGACCGGAGAGTCACCCTACGAGCAGTACTTC.

The chain is built from TRBV27 and TRBJ2-1, with 8 bases fitting TRBD1. Germline loops: CDR1 MNHEY, CDR2 SMNVEV (reference sequence). The V and J ends lost 2 bases and 4 bases, in that order; junction bases with no gene match: 7. The CDR3 extends over 16 amino acids. CDR3 protein: CASSLPTGVSYNEQFF. CDR3 coding DNA: TGTGCCAGCAGTTTACCGACAGGGGTATCATACAATGAGCAGTTCTTC.